This TCR beta chain was profiled in a study of blood T cell repertoires in COVID-19 (dated by TCRdb to about 2020). For the study in its entirety: Collaborator samples came from the United States, Italy and Spain and covered acute and convalescent phases of COVID-19. The prospective study material was composed of cDNA or gDNA derived from T cells, B-cell-depleted T cells, or PBMCs. Subjects who had been exposed to COVID-19, were actively infected with it, or had recovered from it provided the deeply sampled blood TCRbeta repertoires that made up the dataset. The repertoires were made available in a free public database intended to serve as a resource for research on the immune response to SARS-CoV-2. Samples came from the ongoing ImmuneRACE study (first 160 participants) plus 1,254 subjects from 6 global collaborators. The sample metadata nearly always contained a de-identified subject ID, COVID-19 status, age in years and sex. Where available, HLA class I and class II types were obtained from metadata supplied by the sample provider rather than from assay-based typing. Findings and caveats that apply to the study as a whole: Clinical and demographic metadata were provided uncurated, with the amount varying by source and participant.

Samples from volunteer blood donors who had recovered from COVID-19 were contributed by a second Seattle source. The collaborating institutions used their own protocols to collect whole blood in K2EDTA tubes. Collaborator samples were shipped for TCRbeta analysis as frozen whole blood, isolated PBMCs, or DNA extracted from either sample type. Points on this clone: Its antigen remains undetermined. Base qualities are not provided; no much larger clone lies one nucleotide away.

TCRbeta CDR3 regions were amplified from genomic DNA by means of the immunoSEQ Assay, a bias-controlled multiplex PCR. For the original study's pipeline: The number of nucleated cells in each sample was estimated from the amplification of reference gene primers within the assay. To quantify the absolute abundance of each unique TCRbeta CDR3 rearrangement, sequence reads were collapsed and filtered. For each sample, productive Simpson clonality was calculated as the square root of Simpson's diversity index across productive rearrangements. Entries here come from immuneACCESS through TCRdb and include only in-frame sequences with V and J called. Some clones fail to appear in such tables; in the studies checked, an unresolved V gene covers under half of the shortfall, and the cause of the remainder is unknown. For V, J and clone size, that table is used; D and trimming come from the DNA. The sample has around 280,000 clones on record, approximately 90% of them singletons. The top ten hold around 2.2% of the sample.

From cysteine to phenylalanine, the CDR3 is 17 amino acids long. The DNA shown is the 51-base CDR3, in frame from base 1. Germline trimming amounts to 0 bases on V and 8 bases on J, with 10 as the count of junction bases outside the gene matches. The germline V gene (reference sequence) specifies SGHKS as CDR1 and YYEKEE as CDR2. The sequence is built from TRBV5-5 and TRBJ2-7, and 14 bases in between align with TRBD2. The sample was peripheral blood. The receptor comes from a woman aged 45-65 years who had recovered from COVID-19. The CDR3 region reads CASSLGAGLAGVWKQYF. DNA sequence: TGTGCCAGCAGCTTGGGGGCGGGACTAGCGGGAGTGTGGAAGCAGTACTTC.